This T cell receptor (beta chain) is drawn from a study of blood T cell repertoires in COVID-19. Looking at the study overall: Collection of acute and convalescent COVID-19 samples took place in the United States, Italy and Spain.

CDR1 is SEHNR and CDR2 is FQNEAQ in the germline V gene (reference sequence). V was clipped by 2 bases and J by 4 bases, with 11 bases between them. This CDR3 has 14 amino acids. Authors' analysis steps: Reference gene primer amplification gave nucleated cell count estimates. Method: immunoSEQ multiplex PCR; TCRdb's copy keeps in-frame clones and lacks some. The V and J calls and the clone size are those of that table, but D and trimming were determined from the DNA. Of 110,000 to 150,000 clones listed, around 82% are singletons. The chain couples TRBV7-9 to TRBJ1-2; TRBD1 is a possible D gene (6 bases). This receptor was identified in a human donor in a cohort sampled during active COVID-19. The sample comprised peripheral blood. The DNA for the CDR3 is TGTGCCAGCAGCTTAACGGACAGCTTCTATGGCTACACCTTC. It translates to CASSLTDSFYGYTF.